Below, one T cell receptor (beta chain) is given with its context. There is no known antigen for this receptor. It has no much larger one-base neighbor in the sample; base qualities were not kept. In the prospective study, participants were about 18 to 89 years old, resided in 24 geographic areas of the United States, and were enrolled through a virtual design. Cohort assignment in the prospective study relied on participant-reported clinical history from a screening survey and a study questionnaire. Recovered participants in ImmuneRACE Cohort 3 were defined by two consecutive negative NP/OP PCR tests, clearance by a healthcare professional, or resolution of symptoms. Mobile phlebotomists in the prospective study collected whole blood, serum and a nasopharyngeal or oropharyngeal swab from every participant. Participants in the prospective study had the option to provide additional blood draws and questionnaires over an approximately 2-month period. Before DNA extraction, blood samples from the prospective study were shipped at room temperature or frozen.

From cysteine to phenylalanine, the CDR3 is 17 amino acids long. Of all the DNA, just the CDR3 is kept, 51 bases in frame from base 1. CDR1 and CDR2, looked up from the germline V gene, are SGHRS and YFSETQ. At the junction V is shortened by 4 bases and J by 4 bases, with 21 bases in between. The sample comes from a study of blood T cell repertoires in COVID-19 (TCRdb year 2020). Study-wide context: Collaborator samples came from the United States, Italy and Spain and covered acute and convalescent phases of COVID-19. The prospective study material was composed of cDNA or gDNA derived from T cells, B-cell-depleted T cells, or PBMCs. Deeply sampled blood TCRbeta repertoires from subjects exposed to, actively infected with, or recovered from COVID-19 were included in the dataset. The repertoires were released in a freely available public database intended as a resource for research on the immune response to SARS-CoV-2. Samples were obtained from the ongoing ImmuneRACE study (first 160 participants) and from 1,254 subjects provided by 6 global collaborators. A de-identified subject ID, COVID-19 status, age in years and sex were almost always included in the sample metadata. Where HLA class I and class II types were available, the types were taken from metadata supplied by the sample provider, not from assay-based typing.

Results and caveats for the whole study, not just this receptor: Clinical and demographic metadata were provided uncurated, with the amount varying by source and participant.

TCRbeta CDR3 regions were amplified from genomic DNA by means of the immunoSEQ Assay, a bias-controlled multiplex PCR. As for how the authors treated the data: The number of nucleated cells in each sample was estimated from the amplification of reference gene primers within the assay. To quantify the absolute abundance of each unique TCRbeta CDR3 rearrangement, sequence reads were collapsed and filtered. For each sample, productive Simpson clonality was calculated as the square root of Simpson's diversity index over productive rearrangements. TCRdb carries this immuneACCESS record with in-frame sequences only. Its versions omit some clonotypes, under half of them owing to an unresolved V gene in the studies checked, with the rest unexplained. V, J and clone size were drawn from that table, and D and trimming were deduced from the DNA. The sample table lists a few hundred thousand clones, around 90% of them with a count of one. 18% of the sample is in the top ten clones.

The origin of this receptor is a woman under 40 who had recovered from COVID-19. The chain couples TRBV5-1 to TRBJ2-1, with the D gene too uncertain to name. Sequencing was carried out using PBMCs or T cells enriched from blood (not recorded which). The sequenced DNA: TGCGCCAGCAGCCCCTACTTAACTGGGCCCTTGTACAATGAGCAGTTCTTC. It translates as CASSPYLTGPLYNEQFF. Supplemented by the reference TRBV5-1 and TRBJ2-1 proteins around the CDR3, the complete variable domain is KAGVTQTPRYLIKTRGQQVTLSCSPISGHRSVSWYQQTPGQGLQFLFEYFSETQRNKGNFPGRFSGRQFSNSRSEMNVSTLELGDSALYLCASSPYLTGPLYNEQFFGPGTRLTVL.